This T cell receptor (beta chain) was obtained from a study of blood T cell repertoires in COVID-19. Across the study: Donors in the United States, Italy and Spain gave samples during acute or convalescent COVID-19. From T cells, B-cell-depleted T cells, or PBMCs came the material, which was cDNA or gDNA.

The CDR3 has 17 residues. Germline CDR1 SGHRS, CDR2 YFSETQ. Germline trimming cut 4 bases from V and 8 bases from J; bases unmatched to any gene: 18. Original processing methods: Reference gene primer amplification gave estimated nucleated cell counts. Generated by immunoSEQ multiplex PCR, the TCRdb table keeps only in-frame clones and is missing some. That table furnishes V, J and clone size, whereas the DNA furnished D and trimming. The data contain a few hundred thousand clones, more than 75% of them seen just once; the ten biggest clones take up 3%. The origin of this receptor is a human donor in a cohort sampled during active COVID-19. Sequencing was carried out using peripheral blood. The chain uses TRBV5-1 and TRBJ1-2, with TRBD1 matching over 9 bases. The CDR3 nucleotides read TGCGCCAGCAGCCTTACGATAACCGGGACAGGGAAGGCCGGCTACACCTTC. Residues: CASSLTITGTGKAGYTF.